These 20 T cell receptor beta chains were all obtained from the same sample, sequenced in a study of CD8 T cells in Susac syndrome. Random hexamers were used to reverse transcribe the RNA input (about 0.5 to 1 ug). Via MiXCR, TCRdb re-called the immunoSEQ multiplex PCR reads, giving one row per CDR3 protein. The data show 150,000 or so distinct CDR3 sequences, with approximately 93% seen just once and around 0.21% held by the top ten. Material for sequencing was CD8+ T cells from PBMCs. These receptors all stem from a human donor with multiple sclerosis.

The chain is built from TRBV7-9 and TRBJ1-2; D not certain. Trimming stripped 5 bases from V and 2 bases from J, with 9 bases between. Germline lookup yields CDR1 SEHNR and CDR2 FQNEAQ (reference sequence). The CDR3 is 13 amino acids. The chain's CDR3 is CASSRGRNYGYTF. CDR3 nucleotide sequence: TGTGCCAGCAGCCGAGGACGGAACTATGGCTACACCTTC.

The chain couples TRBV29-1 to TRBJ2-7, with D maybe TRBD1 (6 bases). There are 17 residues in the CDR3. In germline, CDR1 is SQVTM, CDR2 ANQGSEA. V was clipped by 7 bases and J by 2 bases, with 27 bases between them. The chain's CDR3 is CSALTRDTPSKAYEQYF. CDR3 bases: TGCAGCGCCCTAACTAGGGACACCCCTAGCAAGGCCTACGAGCAGTACTTC.

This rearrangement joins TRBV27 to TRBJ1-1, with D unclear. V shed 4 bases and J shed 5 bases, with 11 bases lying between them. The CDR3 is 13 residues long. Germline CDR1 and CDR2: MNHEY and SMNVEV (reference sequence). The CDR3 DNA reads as TGTGCCAGCAGTTACGGGTTTGGGACTGAAGCTTTCTTT. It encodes CASSYGFGTEAFF.

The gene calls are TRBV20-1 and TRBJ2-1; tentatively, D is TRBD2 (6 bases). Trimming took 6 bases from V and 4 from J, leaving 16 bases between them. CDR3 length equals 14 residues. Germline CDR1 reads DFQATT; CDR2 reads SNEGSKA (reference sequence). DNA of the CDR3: TGCAGTGCGAGACCCCTGGAGGGTTACAATGAGCAGTTCTTC. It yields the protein CSARPLEGYNEQFF.

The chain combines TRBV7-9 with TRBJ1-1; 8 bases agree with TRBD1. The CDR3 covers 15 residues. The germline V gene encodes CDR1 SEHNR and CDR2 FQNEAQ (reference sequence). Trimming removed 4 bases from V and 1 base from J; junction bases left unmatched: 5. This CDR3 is CASSSPTGANTEAFF. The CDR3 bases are TGTGCCAGCAGCTCACCGACAGGGGCGAACACTGAAGCTTTCTTT.

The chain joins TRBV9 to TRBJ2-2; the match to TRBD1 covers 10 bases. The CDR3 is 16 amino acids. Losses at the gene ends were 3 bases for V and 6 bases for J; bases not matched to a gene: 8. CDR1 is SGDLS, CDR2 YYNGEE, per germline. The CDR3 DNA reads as TGTGCCAGCAGCGCACCCGGGACAGGGGTTTCCGGGGAGCTGTTTTTT. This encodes CASSAPGTGVSGELFF.

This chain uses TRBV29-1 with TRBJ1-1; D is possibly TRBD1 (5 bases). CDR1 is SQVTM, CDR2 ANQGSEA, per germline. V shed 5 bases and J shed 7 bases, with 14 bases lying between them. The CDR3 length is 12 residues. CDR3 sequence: CSVRRDGVEAFF. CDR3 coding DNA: TGCAGCGTTCGTAGGGACGGAGTTGAAGCTTTCTTT.

The DNA of the CDR3 is TGTGCCAGCAGCGCCGGGACAGGGGAAGGCTACGAGCAGTACTTC. Residues: CASSAGTGEGYEQYF. V gene TRBV7-3 combines with J gene TRBJ2-7; TRBD1 matches at 10 bases. V shed 5 bases and J 3 bases; nucleotides not matched to a gene: 7. The CDR3 runs 15 residues. Germline values: CDR1 SGHTA, CDR2 FQGTGA.

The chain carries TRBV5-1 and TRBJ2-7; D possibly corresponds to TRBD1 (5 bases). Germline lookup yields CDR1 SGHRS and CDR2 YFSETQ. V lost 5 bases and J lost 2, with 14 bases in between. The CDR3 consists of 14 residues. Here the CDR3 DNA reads TGCGCCAGCAGGACAGTAGGACAAGCCTACGAGCAGTACTTC. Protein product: CASRTVGQAYEQYF.

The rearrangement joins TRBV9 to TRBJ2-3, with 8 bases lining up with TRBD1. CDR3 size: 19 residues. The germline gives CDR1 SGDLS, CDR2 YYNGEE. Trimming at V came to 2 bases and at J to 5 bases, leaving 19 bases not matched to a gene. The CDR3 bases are TGTGCCAGCAGCGTGGGGTATGCAGGGGGCGTGCGGAGGGAAGATACGCAGTATTTT. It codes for CASSVGYAGGVRREDTQYF. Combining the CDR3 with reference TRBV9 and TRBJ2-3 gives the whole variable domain DSGVTQTPKHLITATGQRVTLRCSPRSGDLSVYWYQQSLDQGLQFLIQYYNGEERAKGNILERFSAQQFPDLHSELNLSSLELGDSALYFCASSVGYAGGVRREDTQYFGPGTRLTVL.

The CDR3 region is CASSQDWGQMEAFF. In DNA, the CDR3 is TGCGCCAGCAGCCAAGATTGGGGACAGATGGAAGCTTTCTTT. V gene TRBV4-3 combines with J gene TRBJ1-1; 7 bases fit TRBD1. The germline gives CDR1 LGHNA, CDR2 YSLEER. V lost 0 bases, J lost 8 bases, and 6 bases stayed unmatched. CDR3 size: 14 residues.

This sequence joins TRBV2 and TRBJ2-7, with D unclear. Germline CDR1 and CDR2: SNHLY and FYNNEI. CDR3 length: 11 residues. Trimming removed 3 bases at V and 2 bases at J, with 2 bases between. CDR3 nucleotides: TGTGCCAGCAGTGAGACCTACGAGCAGTACTTC. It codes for CASSETYEQYF.

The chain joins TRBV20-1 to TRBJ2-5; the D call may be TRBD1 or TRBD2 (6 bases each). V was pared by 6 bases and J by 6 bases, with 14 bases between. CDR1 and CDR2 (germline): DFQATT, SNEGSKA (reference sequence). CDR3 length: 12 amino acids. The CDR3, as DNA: TGCAGTGCGGAGAGAGGGGGGCAGACCCAGTACTTC. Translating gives CSAERGGQTQYF.

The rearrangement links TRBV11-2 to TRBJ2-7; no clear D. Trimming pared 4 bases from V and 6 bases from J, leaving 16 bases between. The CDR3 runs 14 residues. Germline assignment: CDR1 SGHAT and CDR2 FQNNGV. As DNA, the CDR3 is TGTGCCAGCAGCTATCCCGACCGACCCGGCGAGCAGTACTTC. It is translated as CASSYPDRPGEQYF.

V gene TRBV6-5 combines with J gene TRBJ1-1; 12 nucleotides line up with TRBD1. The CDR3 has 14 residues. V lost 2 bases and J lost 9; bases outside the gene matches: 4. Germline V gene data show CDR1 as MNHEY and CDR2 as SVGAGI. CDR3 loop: CASSYQGQGAQAFF. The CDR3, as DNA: TGTGCCAGCAGTTACCAGGGACAGGGGGCGCAAGCTTTCTTT.

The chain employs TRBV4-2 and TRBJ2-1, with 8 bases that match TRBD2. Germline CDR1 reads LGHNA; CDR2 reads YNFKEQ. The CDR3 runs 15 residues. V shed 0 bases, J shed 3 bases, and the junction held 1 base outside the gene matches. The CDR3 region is CASSQEAGVYNEQFF. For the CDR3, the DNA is TGTGCCAGCAGCCAAGAAGCGGGGGTCTACAATGAGCAGTTCTTC.

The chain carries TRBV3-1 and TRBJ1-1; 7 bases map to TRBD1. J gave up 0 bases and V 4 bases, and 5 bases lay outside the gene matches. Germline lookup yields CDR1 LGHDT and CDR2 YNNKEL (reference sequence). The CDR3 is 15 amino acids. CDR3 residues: CASSLQGGLNTEAFF. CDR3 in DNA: TGTGCCAGCAGCCTCCAGGGGGGTCTGAACACTGAAGCTTTCTTT.

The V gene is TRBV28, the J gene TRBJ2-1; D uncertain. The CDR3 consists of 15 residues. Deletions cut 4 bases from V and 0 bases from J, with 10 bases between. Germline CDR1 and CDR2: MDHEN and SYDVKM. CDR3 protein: CASSSPRSSYNEQFF. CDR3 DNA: TGTGCCAGCAGTTCGCCGAGAAGCTCCTACAATGAGCAGTTCTTC.

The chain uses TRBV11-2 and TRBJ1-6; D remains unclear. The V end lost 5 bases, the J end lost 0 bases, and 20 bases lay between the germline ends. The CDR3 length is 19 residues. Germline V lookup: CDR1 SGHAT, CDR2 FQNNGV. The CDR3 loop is CASSPPVLTLSSYNSPLHF. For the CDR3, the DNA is TGTGCCAGCAGCCCACCAGTCCTGACCTTAAGCTCCTATAATTCACCCCTCCACTTT. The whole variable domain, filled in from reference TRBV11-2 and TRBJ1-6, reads EAGVAQSPRYKIIEKRQSVAFWCNPISGHATLYWYQQILGQGPKLLIQFQNNGVVDDSQLPKDRFSAERLKGVDSTLKIQPAKLEDSAVYLCASSPPVLTLSSYNSPLHFGNGTRLTVT.

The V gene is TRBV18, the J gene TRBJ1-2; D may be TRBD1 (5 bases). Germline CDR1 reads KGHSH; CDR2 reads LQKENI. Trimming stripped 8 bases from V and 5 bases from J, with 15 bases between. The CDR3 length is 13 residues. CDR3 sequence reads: CASPSSGQYGYTF. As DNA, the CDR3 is TGTGCCAGCCCGTCTTCAGGGCAGTATGGCTACACCTTC.